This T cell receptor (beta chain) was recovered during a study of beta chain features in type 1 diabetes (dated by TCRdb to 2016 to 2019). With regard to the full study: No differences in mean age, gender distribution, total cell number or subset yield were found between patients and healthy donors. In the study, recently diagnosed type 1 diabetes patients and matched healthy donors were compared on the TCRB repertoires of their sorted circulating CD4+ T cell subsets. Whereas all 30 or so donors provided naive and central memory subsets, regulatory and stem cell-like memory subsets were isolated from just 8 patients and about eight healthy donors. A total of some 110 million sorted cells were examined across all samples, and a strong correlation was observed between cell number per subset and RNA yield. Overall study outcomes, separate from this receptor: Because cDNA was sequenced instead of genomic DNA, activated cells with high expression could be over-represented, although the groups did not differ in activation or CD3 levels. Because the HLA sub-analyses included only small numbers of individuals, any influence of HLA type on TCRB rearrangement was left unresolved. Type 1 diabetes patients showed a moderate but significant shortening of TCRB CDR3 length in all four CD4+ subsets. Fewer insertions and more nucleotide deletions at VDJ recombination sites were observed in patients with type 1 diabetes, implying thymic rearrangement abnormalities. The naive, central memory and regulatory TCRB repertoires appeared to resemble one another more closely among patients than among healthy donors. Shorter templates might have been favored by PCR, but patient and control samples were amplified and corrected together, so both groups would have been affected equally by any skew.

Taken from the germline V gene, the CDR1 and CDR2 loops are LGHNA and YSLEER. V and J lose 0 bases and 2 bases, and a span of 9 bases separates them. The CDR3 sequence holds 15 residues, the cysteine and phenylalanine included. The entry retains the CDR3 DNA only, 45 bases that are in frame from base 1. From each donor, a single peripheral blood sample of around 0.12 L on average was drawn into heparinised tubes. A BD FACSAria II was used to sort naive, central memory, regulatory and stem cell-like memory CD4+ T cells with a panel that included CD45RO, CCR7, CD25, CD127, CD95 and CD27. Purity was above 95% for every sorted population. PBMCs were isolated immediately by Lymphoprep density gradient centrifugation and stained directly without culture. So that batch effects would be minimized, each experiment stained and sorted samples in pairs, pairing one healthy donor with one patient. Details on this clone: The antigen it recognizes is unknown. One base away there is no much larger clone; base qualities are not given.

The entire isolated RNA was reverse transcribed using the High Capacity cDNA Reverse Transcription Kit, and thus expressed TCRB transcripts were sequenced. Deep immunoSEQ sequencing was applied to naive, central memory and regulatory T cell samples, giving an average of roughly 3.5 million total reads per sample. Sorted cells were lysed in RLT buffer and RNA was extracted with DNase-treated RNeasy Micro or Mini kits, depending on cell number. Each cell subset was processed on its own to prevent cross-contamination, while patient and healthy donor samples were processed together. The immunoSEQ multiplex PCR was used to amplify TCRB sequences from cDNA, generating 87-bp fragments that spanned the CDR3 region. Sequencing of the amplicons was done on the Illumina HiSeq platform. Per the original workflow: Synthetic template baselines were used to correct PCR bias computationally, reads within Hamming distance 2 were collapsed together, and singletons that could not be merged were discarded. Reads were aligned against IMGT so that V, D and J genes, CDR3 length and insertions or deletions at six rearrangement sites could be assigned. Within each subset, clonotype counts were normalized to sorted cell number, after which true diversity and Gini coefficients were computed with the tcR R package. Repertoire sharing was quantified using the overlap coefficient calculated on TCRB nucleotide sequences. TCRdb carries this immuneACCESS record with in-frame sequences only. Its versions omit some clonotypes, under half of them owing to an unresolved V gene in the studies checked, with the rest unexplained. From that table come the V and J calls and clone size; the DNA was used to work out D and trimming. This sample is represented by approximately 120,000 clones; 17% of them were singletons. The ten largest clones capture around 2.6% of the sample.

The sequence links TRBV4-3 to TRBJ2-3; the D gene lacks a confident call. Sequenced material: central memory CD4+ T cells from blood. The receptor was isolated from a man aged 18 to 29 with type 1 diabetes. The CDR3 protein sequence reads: CASSQDHGATDTQYF. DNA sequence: TGCGCCAGCAGCCAAGATCACGGTGCCACAGATACGCAGTATTTT.